One and the same sample provided the 29 T cell receptor beta chains below, sequenced in a study of blood T cells in healthy people across ages. The second PCR ran about 7 to 12 cycles with a sample-barcoded 5' primer and J-beta primers. MiXCR was run by TCRdb on the 5' RACE reads, yielding one entry per CDR3 protein. The sample has roughly 1,100,000 distinct CDR3 sequences; 20% to 25% are singletons. The same data also contributed to another study, on T cells of mothers and their children.

Specimen: blood. The source of these receptors is a girl between 2 and 10 years old in good health.

The chain employs TRBV6-5 and TRBJ2-1; TRBD2 is a possible D gene (5 bases). This CDR3 region has 16 residues. Trimming shortened V by 6 bases and J by 8 bases, and 23 bases separated the two germline ends. The germline gives CDR1 MNHEY, CDR2 SVGAGI. CDR3 sequence reads: CASRLTGNPSIDEQFF. CDR3 bases: TGTGCCAGCAGATTAACGGGGAACCCCTCAATTGATGAGCAGTTCTTC.

The V call is TRBV7-9, the J call TRBJ2-5; D is possibly TRBD2 (5 bases). Judging by the DNA end, TRBJ2-1 fits better; the J call may be wrong. The CDR3 sequence is 16 residues long. Germline V gene lookup returns CDR1 SEHNR and CDR2 FQNEAQ (reference sequence). CDR3 coding DNA: TGTGCCAGCAGCTTCCTAATGGGCCGGCGAGGGAATGAGCAGTTCTTC. Translation gives CASSFLMGRRGNEQFF.

This chain links TRBV4-1 with TRBJ2-7; 7 nucleotides match TRBD1. The V and J ends lost 4 bases and 2 bases, in that order; junction bases with no gene match: 2. Germline V gene data show CDR1 as MGHRA and CDR2 as YSYEKL. This CDR3 contains 13 residues. The CDR3: CASSRGQAYEQYF. In DNA, the CDR3 is TGCGCCAGCAGCCGCGGACAGGCCTACGAGCAGTACTTC.

The rearrangement uses TRBV2 and TRBJ2-3; 8 nucleotides align to TRBD2. Trimming removed 4 bases from V and 4 bases from J; junction bases left unmatched: 4. The CDR3 has 14 amino acids. CDR1 and CDR2 (germline): SNHLY, FYNNEI. The CDR3 loop reads CASSAAGEPDTQYF. CDR3 DNA: TGTGCCAGCAGTGCAGCGGGAGAGCCAGATACGCAGTATTTT.

This clonotype was seen a handful of times. V usage is TRBV5-5 and J usage is TRBJ2-1; D is uncertain. Germline V gives CDR1 SGHKS, CDR2 YYEKEE (reference sequence). Deletions cut 0 bases from V and 2 bases from J, with 9 bases between. The CDR3 length is 15 residues. The CDR3 nucleotides are TGTGCCAGCAGCTTGGTTGGGCTGACCTACAATGAGCAGTTCTTC. As protein: CASSLVGLTYNEQFF.

This clonotype has at least ten counts. Germline and junction disagree at one end, which may indicate a read error. This rearrangement joins TRBV20-1 to TRBJ1-6; no clear D. This CDR3 is built from 16 residues. CDR1 and CDR2 (germline): DFQATT, SNEGSKA (reference sequence). CDR3 coding DNA: TGCGGTGCTCGCCGGGCGGGCTTAGAAGAGTCCTCACCCCTCCACTTT. Protein: CGARRAGLEESSPLHF.

This clonotype occurred a few times. This rearrangement joins TRBV9 to TRBJ2-1; D ambiguous. This CDR3 contains 14 residues. V lost 0 bases and J lost 5, with 9 bases in between. Germline V gene data show CDR1 as SGDLS and CDR2 as YYNGEE. The CDR3 DNA is TGTGCCAGCAGCGTAGGACTCGCTAACAATGAGCAGTTCTTC. Protein sequence: CASSVGLANNEQFF. Based on the CDR3 plus reference TRBV9 and TRBJ2-1, the full variable domain is DSGVTQTPKHLITATGQRVTLRCSPRSGDLSVYWYQQSLDQGLQFLIQYYNGEERAKGNILERFSAQQFPDLHSELNLSSLELGDSALYFCASSVGLANNEQFFGPGTRLTVL.

This rearrangement joins TRBV29-1 to TRBJ2-5; D is tentatively TRBD1 or TRBD2 (5 bases each). Germline loops: CDR1 SQVTM, CDR2 ANQGSEA. Between the trimmed V and J ends, which lost 3 bases and 5 bases, there was a span of 28 bases. This CDR3 has 18 amino acids. CDR3 sequence reads: CSVDIFAAGSDSQETQYF. CDR3 sequence (DNA): TGCAGCGTTGATATATTTGCGGCAGGGAGCGACAGCCAGGAGACCCAGTACTTC.

This clonotype showed up just a few times. This chain joins TRBV19 and TRBJ1-3; D not certain. Trimming took off 7 bases at V and 4 bases at J, with 11 bases between the two ends. The CDR3 runs to 13 residues. CDR1 and CDR2 from the germline V gene are LNHDA and SQIVND (reference sequence). The chain's CDR3 is CASMVTGGNTIYF. DNA of the CDR3: TGTGCCAGTATGGTCACCGGAGGAAACACCATATATTTT.

The chain is built from TRBV7-9 and TRBJ2-7; 7 nucleotides align to TRBD2. Germline CDR1 is SEHNR and CDR2 is FQNEAQ (reference sequence). This CDR3 has 13 residues. The ends lost 11 bases at V and 3 bases at J; junction bases unmatched: 10. The CDR3 nucleotides read TGTGCCTTGGCCCCGGGGAGGGACTACGAGCAGTACTTC. Translating it yields CALAPGRDYEQYF.

This clonotype was counted only a few times. The chain recombines TRBV29-1 with TRBJ2-5, with TRBD1 matching over 8 bases. This CDR3 contains 15 residues. The junction had 12 bases not matched to a gene; V was cut back by 5 bases and J by 4 bases. The V gene's germline CDR1 is SQVTM and CDR2 ANQGSEA. The CDR3 protein is CSVSASGTGGETQYF. CDR3 DNA sequence: TGCAGCGTTAGTGCGTCTGGGACAGGCGGAGAGACCCAGTACTTC.

This chain connects TRBV10-3 to TRBJ2-5, with 9 bases aligning to TRBD2. Losses at the gene ends were 0 bases for V and 2 bases for J; bases not matched to a gene: 4. CDR1 and CDR2 from the germline V gene are ENHRY and SYGVKD. The CDR3 is 16 residues long. Written as DNA, the CDR3 is TGTGCCATCAGTGAGTCGAGCGGGGGGCCACAAGAGACCCAGTACTTC. Its translation is CAISESSGGPQETQYF.

The rearrangement links TRBV2 to TRBJ2-2; a weak D match, TRBD1 (6 bases). This CDR3 spans 16 amino acids. Germline lookup yields CDR1 SNHLY and CDR2 FYNNEI. Trimming removed 2 bases from V and 0 bases from J, with 10 bases in between. The CDR3 is CASSEQGTTNTGELFF. Here the CDR3 DNA reads TGTGCCAGCAGTGAACAGGGGACCACGAACACCGGGGAGCTGTTTTTT.

This clonotype showed up just a few times. V usage is TRBV20-1 and J usage is TRBJ2-1; TRBD2 is a possible D gene (6 bases). The J call may be mistaken, given a closer DNA end match to TRBJ2-5. Per germline, CDR1 DFQATT and CDR2 SNEGSKA (reference sequence). This CDR3 is 14 amino acids long. The CDR3 DNA reads TGCAGTGCTAGAGCGGGAGTCCCCTCAGAGACCCAGTACTTC. Its translation is CSARAGVPSETQYF.

This clonotype was counted only a few times. This rearrangement joins TRBV29-1 to TRBJ2-5, with D perhaps assigned TRBD1 or TRBD2 (7 bases each). The end of the DNA is better explained by TRBJ2-7, so the J call may be wrong. This CDR3 contains 13 residues. CDR1 is SQVTM and CDR2 is ANQGSEA in the germline V gene. The CDR3 DNA reads as TGCAGCGTTGAGCAGGGGGGGACCTACGAGCAGTACTTC. The encoded protein is CSVEQGGTYEQYF.

The CDR3 here is CSVSPGQVETQYF. The CDR3 nucleotides are TGCAGCGTTTCGCCGGGACAAGTAGAGACCCAGTACTTC. J is TRBJ2-5 and V is TRBV29-1, with D possibly being TRBD1 (6 bases). Trimming removed 5 bases from V and 4 bases from J, with 14 bases in between. Germline assignment: CDR1 SQVTM and CDR2 ANQGSEA. CDR3 length: 13 residues.

This clonotype occurred a few times. V gene TRBV10-3 combines with J gene TRBJ2-7; 10 bases match TRBD2. In germline, CDR1 is ENHRY, CDR2 SYGVKD. Trimming removed 3 bases from V and 2 bases from J; junction bases left unmatched: 4. The CDR3 totals 15 residues. CDR3 in amino acids: CAISDGLAATYEQYF. The CDR3, as DNA: TGTGCCATCAGTGACGGACTAGCGGCCACCTACGAGCAGTACTTC.

The chain recombines TRBV13 with TRBJ1-2, with 7 bases lining up with TRBD1. The germline V gene encodes CDR1 PRHDT and CDR2 FYEKMQ (reference sequence). The CDR3 covers 21 residues. V dropped 4 bases and J dropped 5; count of bases not matched to a gene: 28. The CDR3 nucleotides read TGTGCCAGCAGCTCAGCCTTCGAGGGGGCCGCCACCTCAATCAAGCAATATGGCTACACCTTC. This translates into CASSSAFEGAATSIKQYGYTF. Variable domain in full (rest from reference TRBV13 and TRBJ1-2): AAGVIQSPRHLIKEKRETATLKCYPIPRHDTVYWYQQGPGQDPQFLISFYEKMQSDKGSIPDRFSAQQFSDYHSELNMSSLELGDSALYFCASSSAFEGAATSIKQYGYTFGSGTRLTVV.

This clonotype was seen only a few times. The rearrangement uses TRBV7-8 and TRBJ1-3, with D possibly being TRBD1 (5 bases). The CDR3 has 14 amino acids. Trimming took off 1 base at V and 6 bases at J, with 10 bases between the two ends. Germline values: CDR1 SGHVS, CDR2 FQNEAQ. Here the CDR3 DNA reads TGTGCCAGCAGCTTAGATAGGGGTAAAAACACCATATATTTT. Translating gives CASSLDRGKNTIYF.

This clonotype was seen more than once but under ten times. The genes are TRBV10-2 and TRBJ1-5; D remains unclear. The CDR3 length is 13 residues. The germline V gene has CDR1 WSHSY and CDR2 SAAADI. Trimming cost V 8 bases and J 2 bases, with 10 bases left between them. CDR3 sequence: CASGPYGNQPQHF. Written as DNA, the CDR3 is TGCGCCAGCGGGCCGTACGGCAATCAGCCCCAGCATTTT.

Of note for this clonotype: Relative to the germline gene, one junction end is altered; a read error may explain this. This chain links TRBV7-3 with TRBJ2-5, with a weak D call TRBD1 (6 bases). The CDR3 length is 13 residues. Germline assignment: CDR1 SGHTA and CDR2 FQGTGA. CDR3 DNA: TGTGCCAGCAGCTTAATATCAGGGGACGAGCAGCACTTC. Its translation is CASSLISGDEQHF.

This clonotype appeared many times. The chain is built from TRBV6-5 and TRBJ2-5; D not resolved. V shed 8 bases and J shed 3 bases, with 7 bases lying between them. Germline CDR1 reads MNHEY; CDR2 reads SVGAGI. The length of the CDR3 is 11 residues. In DNA form, the CDR3 reads TGTGCCAGCGGCCGGGAAGAGACCCAGTACTTC. Its translation: CASGREETQYF.

There are a few counts of this clonotype. CDR3 sequence reads: CSVAEGGPFGEQFF. The CDR3 DNA sequence: TGCAGCGTTGCGGAGGGAGGGCCTTTCGGTGAGCAGTTCTTC. V and J are TRBV29-1 and TRBJ2-1; 7 nucleotides align to TRBD2. The germline V gene encodes CDR1 SQVTM and CDR2 ANQGSEA. The CDR3 runs to 14 residues. V lost 4 bases and J lost 9; bases outside the gene matches: 12.

The chain couples TRBV9 to TRBJ2-5; perhaps D is TRBD1 or TRBD2 (5 bases each). The CDR3 is made up of 17 amino acids. Germline V gene data show CDR1 as SGDLS and CDR2 as YYNGEE. The V gene lost 3 bases and the J gene lost 5 bases, with 23 bases spanning the gap. CDR3 sequence: CASSAHNSRGAEETQYF. The CDR3 DNA sequence: TGTGCCAGCAGCGCCCATAATTCTAGAGGGGCGGAGGAGACCCAGTACTTC.

This clonotype was detected once. The V call is TRBV29-1, the J call TRBJ2-1, with 8 bases fitting TRBD2. The J call may be wrong; the DNA end is better matched by TRBJ2-7. The CDR3 is 13 residues long. CDR1 is SQVTM, CDR2 ANQGSEA, per germline. In nucleotides, the CDR3 is TGCAGCGTTTTAGCGGGAACCCGATACGAGCAGTACTTC. It yields the protein CSVLAGTRYEQYF.

A remark on this clonotype: A junction boundary mismatches the germline segment, possibly from a read error. J is TRBJ2-1 and V is TRBV3-1, with D possibly being TRBD2 (6 bases). With the DNA end fitting TRBJ2-7 better, the J assignment may be wrong. The CDR3 length is 15 residues. CDR1 and CDR2 (germline): LGHDT, YNNKEL (reference sequence). The CDR3 sequence: CASSQGIGSGDEQYF. CDR3 DNA: TGCGCCAGCAGCCAAGGAATCGGGAGTGGGGACGAGCAGTACTTC.

Only a few counts were recorded for this clonotype. J is TRBJ2-5 and V is TRBV20-1; unclear D gene. With 0 bases removed from V and 5 bases from J, the gap between germline ends came to 13 bases. The germline gives CDR1 DFQATT, CDR2 SNEGSKA (reference sequence). This CDR3 contains 14 residues. CDR3 in amino acids: CSARDDKRAETQYF. CDR3 nucleotide sequence: TGCAGTGCTAGAGATGACAAAAGGGCGGAGACCCAGTACTTC.

This chain links TRBV20-1 with TRBJ2-5; 10 bases are shared with TRBD1. V lost 4 bases, J lost 7 bases, and 9 bases stayed unmatched. CDR3 length: 14 residues. Germline loops: CDR1 DFQATT, CDR2 SNEGSKA (reference sequence). Here the CDR3 reads CSATWDRGKGTQYF. CDR3 DNA sequence: TGCAGTGCTACCTGGGACAGGGGCAAAGGGACCCAGTACTTC.

Points on this clonotype: The junction departs from germline at one end; a sequencing error may be responsible. J is TRBJ2-5 and V is TRBV5-1, with D perhaps assigned TRBD1 or TRBD2 (5 bases each). The CDR3 sequence is 14 residues long. Germline V gives CDR1 SGHRS, CDR2 YFSETQ. CDR3 amino acids: CASRATGSGQTQYF. CDR3 DNA: TGTGCCAGCAGGGCCACCGGCTCGGGGCAGACCCAGTACTTC.